These 10 T cell receptor beta chains were sequenced from one sample in a study of beta chain features in type 1 diabetes. Every isolated RNA sample was fully reverse transcribed, so sequencing captured expressed TCRB transcripts. Data came from immunoSEQ multiplex PCR; TCRdb stores just in-frame clones and leaves some out. The sample lists roughly 170,000 clones, about 13% occurring once. Sequenced sample: central memory CD4+ T cells from blood. All receptors come from a young woman in good health.

The chain links TRBV6-5 to TRBJ2-1; 9 bases map to TRBD2. Losses at the gene ends were 3 bases for V and 6 bases for J; bases not matched to a gene: 9. The germline CDR1 and CDR2 sequences are MNHEY and SVGAGI. CDR3 length: 16 residues. The CDR3 spells CASSYTGTSSGNEQFF. CDR3 nucleotide sequence: TGTGCCAGCAGTTATACCGGGACTAGCAGTGGCAATGAGCAGTTCTTC.

This clone was found a few times. The CDR3 region is CASSERGDSWNTIYF. CDR3 nucleotides: TGTGCCAGCAGCGAGCGAGGAGACAGCTGGAACACCATATATTTT. The V gene is TRBV9, the J gene TRBJ1-3, with D possibly TRBD1 on 5 matching bases. With 3 bases removed from V and 7 bases from J, the gap between germline ends came to 17 bases. From germline, CDR1 is SGDLS and CDR2 YYNGEE. This CDR3 has 15 amino acids.

J is TRBJ2-1 and V is TRBV29-1; 12 nucleotides align to TRBD2. Germline CDR1 is SQVTM and CDR2 is ANQGSEA. Unmatched junction bases numbered 7, after V lost 7 bases and J lost 9 bases. The CDR3 sequence is 13 residues long. This CDR3 is CSALTSGSGEQFF. The CDR3 DNA sequence: TGCAGCGCCCTGACTAGCGGGAGTGGTGAGCAGTTCTTC.

This chain connects TRBV18 to TRBJ2-3; 8 bases fit TRBD2. Germline-derived CDR1 and CDR2 are KGHSH and LQKENI. The CDR3 is 15 residues long. V lost 4 bases to trimming and J lost 2 bases; unmatched junction nucleotides: 5. In DNA form, the CDR3 reads TGTGCCAGCTCACGACTAGCGCTAGACACAGATACGCAGTATTTT. It yields the protein CASSRLALDTDTQYF.

This clone was counted only a few times. The chain carries TRBV5-6 and TRBJ2-7, with 9 positions matching TRBD1. This CDR3 comprises 14 residues. CDR1 SGHDT and CDR2 YYEEEE come from the germline V gene. The junction had 7 bases not matched to a gene; V was cut back by 6 bases and J by 3 bases. The CDR3 loop reads CASTPDRGVYEQYF. In DNA form, the CDR3 reads TGTGCCAGCACGCCTGACAGGGGGGTCTACGAGCAGTACTTC.

Regarding this clone: At the DNA level, this CDR3 is encoded by other sequences in the same sample as well. The gene calls are TRBV11-3 and TRBJ2-7; 8 bases are a match to TRBD2. The V segment lost 5 bases and the J segment 5 bases; nucleotides outside the gene matches: 2. The CDR3 has 12 residues. The V gene's germline CDR1 is SGHNT and CDR2 YENEEA. The CDR3 here is CASSPAGDEQYF. Written as DNA, the CDR3 is TGTGCCAGCAGCCCAGCGGGGGACGAGCAGTACTTC.

This clone was observed a single time. The genes are TRBV2 and TRBJ2-5; no reliable D call. The germline CDR1 and CDR2 sequences are SNHLY and FYNNEI. This CDR3 region has 13 residues. The ends were cut back, 3 bases at V and 5 bases at J, with 10 bases in the middle. CDR3 sequence reads: CASSEGFWETQYF. DNA of the CDR3: TGTGCCAGCAGTGAGGGCTTCTGGGAGACCCAGTACTTC.

This clone occurred a few times. The gene calls are TRBV10-3 and TRBJ1-5, with 8 bases matching TRBD1. Per the germline V gene, CDR1 is ENHRY and CDR2 is SYGVKD. V was pared by 6 bases and J by 5 bases, with 12 bases of the junction left unmatched. This CDR3 has 16 amino acids. The CDR3 region has the DNA TGTGCCATCAGACGTCCAAGGACAGGGTCAGATCAGCCCCAGCATTTT. Its translation is CAIRRPRTGSDQPQHF.

This clone was observed a few times. V and J are TRBV7-9 and TRBJ2-1; possibly TRBD1 for D (5 bases). CDR1 is SEHNR and CDR2 is FQNEAQ in the germline V gene (reference sequence). The CDR3 runs 15 residues. Trimming pared 3 bases from V and 7 bases from J, leaving 16 bases between. CDR3 bases: TGTGCCAGCAGCTTTAGGGTTACAGGTGTTAATGAGCAGTTCTTC. It encodes CASSFRVTGVNEQFF.

This chain links TRBV6-6 with TRBJ2-7, with 7 bases matching TRBD2. This CDR3 contains 13 residues. Germline-derived CDR1 and CDR2 are MNHNY and SVGAGI (reference sequence). V gave up 6 bases and J gave up 1 base; unmatched junction bases: 3. This CDR3 reads CASRTGGSYEQYF. The DNA for the CDR3 is TGTGCCAGCAGAACGGGGGGATCCTACGAGCAGTACTTC.